The 18 T cell receptor beta chains listed next were all sequenced from one sample in a study of shared clonotypes between healthy human individuals. Sequencing was performed with immunoSEQ multiplex PCR; in TCRdb, only in-frame clones are kept and a portion is missing. The data show fewer than 350,000 clones, around 87% seen once. The sequencing input was memory CD8+ T cells sorted from blood. Stated subset: CD45RO+ cells pooled with CCR7-negative TemRA cells. The receptors were gathered from a young man in good health.

V and J are TRBV30 and TRBJ2-7, with D perhaps assigned TRBD1 or TRBD2 (5 bases each). The germline CDR1 and CDR2 sequences are GTSNPN and SVGIG (reference sequence). V was trimmed by 3 bases and J by 5 bases, leaving 14 bases between them. The CDR3 runs to 13 residues. CDR3 nucleotide sequence: TGTGCCTGGAGCCCCGGGGCATCAGACGAGCAGTACTTC. It yields the protein CAWSPGASDEQYF.

This chain links TRBV10-3 with TRBJ2-5, with D maybe TRBD1 (5 bases). This CDR3 is 14 amino acids long. Trimming took off 2 bases at V and 3 bases at J, with 10 bases between the two ends. Germline V gene data show CDR1 as ENHRY and CDR2 as SYGVKD. The CDR3: CAISEMAGKETQYF. DNA of the CDR3: TGTGCCATCAGTGAGATGGCAGGGAAAGAGACCCAGTACTTC.

The rearrangement joins TRBV7-3 to TRBJ2-3; D is tentatively TRBD1 or TRBD2 (6 bases each). Trimming pared 5 bases from V and 2 bases from J, leaving 17 bases between. Germline values: CDR1 SGHTA, CDR2 FQGTGA. The CDR3 is 16 amino acids. The CDR3 reads CASSLRGRGTTDTQYF. CDR3 bases: TGTGCCAGCAGCCTCCGGGGGCGGGGCACCACAGATACGCAGTATTTT.

This chain uses TRBV5-4 with TRBJ1-2; D perhaps matches TRBD1 (5 bases). The CDR3 consists of 13 residues. The germline gives CDR1 SGHNT, CDR2 YYREEE (reference sequence). Between the trimmed V and J ends, which lost 5 bases and 5 bases, there was a span of 13 bases. The CDR3 is CASRTGGGYGYTF. CDR3 DNA: TGTGCCAGCAGAACAGGCGGGGGGTATGGCTACACCTTC.

J is TRBJ1-1 and V is TRBV7-2; D is possibly TRBD1 (5 bases). Germline V gene lookup returns CDR1 SGHTA and CDR2 FQGNSA. The V end was cut by 0 bases, the J end by 3 bases, with 14 bases between. The CDR3 contains 16 residues. In DNA form, the CDR3 reads TGTGCCAGCAGCTTAGCACGAGGTACGGGGGACACTGAAGCTTTCTTT. It translates to CASSLARGTGDTEAFF.

This clone has just a few counts. The gene calls are TRBV15 and TRBJ2-3; tentatively, D is TRBD2 (5 bases). Germline V gene sequence: CDR1 LNHNV, CDR2 YYDKDF (reference sequence). The ends were cut back, 6 bases at V and 5 bases at J, with 9 bases in the middle. The CDR3 length is 12 residues. The chain's CDR3 is CATRGELDTQYF. CDR3 in DNA: TGTGCCACCAGGGGAGAACTAGATACGCAGTATTTT.

This sequence joins TRBV7-8 and TRBJ2-7; TRBD1 matches 8 bases. This CDR3 is built from 15 residues. V trimming: 4 bases; J trimming: 3 bases; junction bases outside the gene matches: 8. The germline CDR1 and CDR2 sequences are SGHVS and FQNEAQ. The CDR3 region has the DNA TGTGCCAGCAGCTCATCCTACAGGGGGGACTACGAGCAGTACTTC. This encodes CASSSSYRGDYEQYF.

The genes are TRBV6-5 and TRBJ2-1; 11 positions agree with TRBD1. The germline V gene encodes CDR1 MNHEY and CDR2 SVGAGI. After removal of 4 bases from V and 12 bases from J, the junction contained 5 bases not matched to a gene. The CDR3 is 13 residues long. The CDR3 here is CASSSGQGAWQFF. CDR3 nucleotide sequence: TGTGCCAGCAGTTCCGGACAGGGGGCTTGGCAGTTCTTC.

This sequence joins TRBV4-1 and TRBJ2-1, with TRBD1 as a possible D gene (6 bases). The germline gives CDR1 MGHRA, CDR2 YSYEKL. There are 15 residues in the CDR3. V was trimmed by 3 bases and J by 6 bases, leaving 15 bases between them. CDR3 in amino acids: CASSHSRTDFNEQFF. The CDR3 nucleotides are TGCGCCAGCAGCCACTCTCGGACAGATTTCAATGAGCAGTTCTTC.

The genes are TRBV6-1 and TRBJ1-2; no clear D gene. The germline gives CDR1 MNHNS, CDR2 SASEGT. The V and J ends lost 4 bases and 5 bases respectively, with 20 bases between them. The CDR3 covers 16 residues. The CDR3 loop reads CASSVFPRGRRYGYTF. CDR3 DNA: TGTGCCAGCAGTGTCTTCCCCCGGGGAAGGAGGTATGGCTACACCTTC.

The chain has TRBV7-2 and TRBJ2-2, with TRBD2 identical over 9 bases. The V gene end was trimmed by 4 bases and the J gene end by 4 bases; junction bases not matched to a gene: 7. This CDR3 has 16 amino acids. CDR1 and CDR2 (germline): SGHTA, FQGNSA. CDR3 sequence reads: CASSSLAGASTGELFF. As DNA, the CDR3 is TGTGCCAGCAGCTCCTTAGCGGGAGCGAGCACCGGGGAGCTGTTTTTT.

The V gene is TRBV5-6, the J gene TRBJ1-5; 9 bases match TRBD1. This CDR3 is built from 16 residues. V lost 3 bases, J lost 7 bases, and 11 bases stayed unmatched. CDR1 SGHDT and CDR2 YYEEEE come from the germline V gene. CDR3: CASSYSGTGINQPQHF. The CDR3 DNA reads as TGTGCCAGCAGCTACTCCGGGACAGGGATAAACCAGCCCCAGCATTTT.

This chain joins TRBV30 and TRBJ1-6; D is possibly TRBD1 (5 bases). Trimming took off 0 bases at V and 6 bases at J, with 15 bases between the two ends. CDR1 GTSNPN and CDR2 SVGIG come from the germline V gene (reference sequence). The CDR3 covers 16 residues. CDR3 DNA: TGTGCCTGGAGTGTAGACCGGGGCCCTTCTAATTCACCCCTCCACTTT. Translated, it gives CAWSVDRGPSNSPLHF.

This chain joins TRBV7-9 and TRBJ2-7, with a weak D call TRBD1 (6 bases). V was cut by 4 bases and J by 0 bases, with 13 bases left in between. From germline, CDR1 is SEHNR and CDR2 FQNEAQ (reference sequence). The CDR3 loop spans 15 amino acids. For the CDR3, the DNA is TGTGCCAGCAGCTCCAGACAGGTGAGCTCCTACGAGCAGTACTTC. It translates to CASSSRQVSSYEQYF.

The genes are TRBV10-2 and TRBJ2-5; 8 bases align to TRBD2. V trimming: 6 bases; J trimming: 2 bases; junction bases outside the gene matches: 5. Germline V gives CDR1 WSHSY, CDR2 SAAADI. The CDR3 is made up of 14 amino acids. In nucleotides, the CDR3 is TGCGCCAGCAGGCCCCCTAGCGGGCAAGAGACCCAGTACTTC. This encodes CASRPPSGQETQYF.

The chain's CDR3 is CASSLGGQQSSYNSPLHF. CDR3 coding DNA: TGTGCCAGCAGCTTAGGGGGACAGCAGAGCTCCTATAATTCACCCCTCCACTTT. The V and J genes are TRBV11-2 and TRBJ1-6; 7 bases fit TRBD1. This CDR3 spans 18 amino acids. The germline CDR1 and CDR2 sequences are SGHAT and FQNNGV. Trimming cost V 1 base and J 0 bases; bases outside gene matches: 6.

The sample holds one count of this clone. The gene calls are TRBV6-5 and TRBJ1-6, with TRBD1 matching over 8 bases. Germline CDR1 reads MNHEY; CDR2 reads SVGAGI. V was clipped by 5 bases and J by 9 bases; unmatched bases: 9. The CDR3 length is 15 residues. CDR3 nucleotide sequence: TGTGCCAGCAGTCCCCTCGGACAGGGTAGTTCACCCCTCCACTTT. This sequence encodes CASSPLGQGSSPLHF.

This chain uses TRBV2 with TRBJ1-1; the D is unclear. Germline V gives CDR1 SNHLY, CDR2 FYNNEI. The CDR3 sequence is 14 residues long. V was cut by 3 bases and J by 3 bases, with 11 bases left in between. The CDR3 region has the DNA TGTGCCAGCAGTGATGGGGAATACCACACTGAAGCTTTCTTT. Protein: CASSDGEYHTEAFF.